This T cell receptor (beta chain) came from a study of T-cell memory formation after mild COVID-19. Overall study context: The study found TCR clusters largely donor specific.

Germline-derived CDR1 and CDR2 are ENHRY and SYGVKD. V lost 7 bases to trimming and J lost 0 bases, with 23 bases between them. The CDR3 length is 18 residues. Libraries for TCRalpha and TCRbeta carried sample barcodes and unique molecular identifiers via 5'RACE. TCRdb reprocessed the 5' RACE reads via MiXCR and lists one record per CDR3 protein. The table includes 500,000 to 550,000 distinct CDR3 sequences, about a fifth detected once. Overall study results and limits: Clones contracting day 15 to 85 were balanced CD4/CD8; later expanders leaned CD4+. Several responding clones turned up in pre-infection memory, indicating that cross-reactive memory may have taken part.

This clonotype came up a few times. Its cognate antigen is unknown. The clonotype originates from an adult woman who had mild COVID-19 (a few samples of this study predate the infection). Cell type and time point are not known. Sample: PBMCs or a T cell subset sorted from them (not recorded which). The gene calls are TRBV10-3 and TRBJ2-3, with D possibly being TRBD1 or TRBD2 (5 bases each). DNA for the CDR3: TGTGCCATCACCCCAACGGGCTCGGGACCCTTAAGCACAGATACGCAGTATTTT. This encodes CAITPTGSGPLSTDTQYF.